The present TCR beta chain was sequenced within a study of OX40 agonist ivuxolimab in advanced cancers. Clones were read by immunoSEQ multiplex PCR, and TCRdb kept only the in-frame ones, dropping some. The sample records about 100,000 clones, approximately 80% being singletons. This CDR3 comprises 14 residues. CDR1 SQVTM and CDR2 ANQGSEA come from the germline V gene. Sample: CD4+ or CD8+ T cells sorted from blood, taken in a trial of the OX40 agonist ivuxolimab. The chain combines TRBV29-1 with TRBJ2-5; D uncertain. The end of the DNA fits TRBJ2-7 better, so the J call may be wrong. The receptor was derived from an adult with an advanced solid tumor such as melanoma, head and neck, liver or kidney cancer. CDR3 nucleotide sequence: TGCAGCGTTGGCATATTTAACGTGGCCTACGAGCAGTACTTC. Translating gives CSVGIFNVAYEQYF.